This is a list of T cell receptor beta chains from one sample in a study of blood T cell repertoires in COVID-19. Sequencing used immunoSEQ multiplex PCR; TCRdb keeps in-frame clones, though not all of them. The top ten hold almost 25% of the sample, which has about 25,000 clones, roughly 83% seen once. Sequenced material: peripheral blood. These receptors all come from a human donor in a cohort sampled during active COVID-19. Both conserved end residues are part of each CDR3. Size is stated for part of the rows, as once, few or many counts, or as a class when the clone is expanded.

v_gene,j_gene,abundance,CDR3aa
TRBV21-1,TRBJ1-2,once,CASSTPGWHGYTF
TRBV4-1,TRBJ2-5,NA,CASSQVTGGRYQETQYF
TRBV6-5,TRBJ1-5,NA,CASRGTLSQPQHF
TRBV4-2,TRBJ1-4,NA,CASSLTTNEKLFF
TRBV6-5,TRBJ2-1,NA,CASSYSSGESYDEQFF
TRBV21-1,TRBJ1-4,NA,CASSLRSRGPNEKLFF
TRBV3-1/TRBV3-2,TRBJ2-7,once,CASSQGYDEQYF
TRBV19,TRBJ1-4,medium-sized,CASSPAGTNEKLFF
TRBV7-2,TRBJ2-7,NA,CASTTGQGVYEQYF
TRBV12-3/TRBV12-4,TRBJ1-2,NA,CASSNGTFYGYTF